This TCR beta chain came from a study of blood T cell repertoires in COVID-19. Overall study context: Some COVID-19 samples were acute and others convalescent; all came from the United States, Italy and Spain. The analysed material was cDNA or gDNA that came from T cells, B-cell-depleted T cells, or PBMCs.

This clone was counted a single time. Study processing details: Amplification with reference gene primers provided the estimates of nucleated cell counts. The data were produced by immunoSEQ multiplex PCR, yet TCRdb's version contains in-frame clones alone and is incomplete. D and trimming were read from the DNA, whereas the V and J calls and clone size are those reported in that table. The sample includes approximately 160,000 clones, 84% seen only once; the top ten take around an eighth. The CDR3 covers 14 residues. CDR1 is SGHDT and CDR2 is YYEEEE in the germline V gene. V was pared by 4 bases and J by 10 bases, with 18 bases between.

What was sequenced was peripheral blood. The receptor's source is a man between 18 and 29 years old with active or convalescent COVID-19. V is TRBV5-6 and J is TRBJ1-3; D unclear. The CDR3 DNA is TGTGCCAGCAGCGGAGGACCGGGTGCTTCGACCATATATTTT. It encodes CASSGGPGASTIYF.